The 4 T cell receptor beta chains reported below all come from one sample, sequenced in a study of patients and donors after allogeneic stem cell transplantation (TCRdb year 2020). Libraries were constructed by RT-PCR. Data came from a NextSeq 550. TCRdb's own reprocessing of the public reads used fastp at Q25 and MiXCR and kept productive beta chains. Rows matching on CDR3 protein sequence are summarized as one entry with the most common DNA and genes. Recorded for this sample are 85,000 to 90,000 distinct CDR3 sequences; around 48% of them occurred a single time. Around 60% of the sample is in the top ten clones. The sequencing input was blood, either unsorted or a sorted T cell fraction (not recorded which). The receptors come from a human donor who was either an allogeneic HSCT recipient or a stem cell or donor lymphocyte infusion donor (not recorded which). It is not recorded whose cells these are; they may come from a transplant donor.

This clonotype was seen just once. This sequence joins TRBV12-3 or TRBV12-4 and TRBJ1-5; D is possibly TRBD1 (5 bases). V lost 3 bases and J 0 bases, leaving 12 bases between the germline ends. This CDR3 is built from 16 residues. The DNA of the CDR3 is TGTGCCAGCAGTTTCGGGGCGCATAATAGCAATCAGCCCCAGCATTTT. This sequence encodes CASSFGAHNSNQPQHF.

The genes are TRBV6-6 and TRBJ2-1; D call uncertain. This CDR3 region has 13 residues. V lost 8 bases to trimming and J lost 5 bases, with 13 bases between them. Germline CDR1 is MNHNY and CDR2 is SVGAGI (reference sequence). CDR3 DNA: TGTGCCAGCCTCCCGGACGCGAACAATGAGCAGTTCTTC. It codes for CASLPDANNEQFF.

V gene TRBV12-3 or TRBV12-4 combines with J gene TRBJ2-5, with D possibly being TRBD2 (6 bases). The ends were cut back, 6 bases at V and 1 base at J, with 12 bases in the middle. This CDR3 has 14 amino acids. The CDR3 sequence is CASSLGGVQETQYF. The CDR3 nucleotides are TGTGCCAGCAGCCTAGGCGGGGTCCAAGAGACCCAGTACTTC.

This clonotype has only a few counts. This sequence joins TRBV6-6 and TRBJ1-2; 8 bases match TRBD1. The V gene's germline CDR1 is MNHNY and CDR2 SVGAGI (reference sequence). The CDR3 loop spans 13 amino acids. The ends lost 7 bases at V and 5 bases at J; junction bases unmatched: 6. The CDR3 loop reads CASKTGQDYGYTF. The DNA for the CDR3 is TGTGCCAGCAAAACGGGACAGGATTATGGCTACACCTTC.